This T cell receptor (beta chain) originates from a study of blood T cell repertoires in COVID-19. Turning to the study itself: Italy, Spain and the United States were the sources of the convalescent and acute COVID-19 samples.

Generated by immunoSEQ multiplex PCR, the TCRdb table keeps only in-frame clones and is missing some. The table has around 280,000 clones, roughly nine tenths seen once. The V segment lost 11 bases and the J segment 0 bases; nucleotides outside the gene matches: 3. The V gene's germline CDR1 is SNHLY and CDR2 FYNNEI. This CDR3 is 14 amino acids long. The specimen sequenced was peripheral blood. This chain joins TRBV2 and TRBJ2-6; TRBD1 matches at 8 bases. This receptor was identified in a woman in her 50s who had recovered from COVID-19. In DNA, the CDR3 is TGTGCCGGGGGACAGGCCTCTGGGGCCAACGTCCTGACTTTC. Encoded protein: CAGGQASGANVLTF.